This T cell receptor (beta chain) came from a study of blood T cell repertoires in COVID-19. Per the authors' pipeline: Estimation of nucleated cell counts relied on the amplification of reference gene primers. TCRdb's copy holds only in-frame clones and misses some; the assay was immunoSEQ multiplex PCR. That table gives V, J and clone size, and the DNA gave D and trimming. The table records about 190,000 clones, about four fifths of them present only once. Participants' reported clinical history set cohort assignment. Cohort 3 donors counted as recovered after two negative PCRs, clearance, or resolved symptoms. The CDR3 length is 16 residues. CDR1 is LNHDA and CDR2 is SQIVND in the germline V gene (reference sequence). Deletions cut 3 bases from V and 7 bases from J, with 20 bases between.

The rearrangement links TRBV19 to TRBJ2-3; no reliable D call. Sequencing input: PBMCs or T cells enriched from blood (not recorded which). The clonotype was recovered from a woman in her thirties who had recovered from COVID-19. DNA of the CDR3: TGTGCCAGTAGTATTATAAGTAAGAGGCCGACGAATACGCAGTATTTT. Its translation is CASSIISKRPTNTQYF.